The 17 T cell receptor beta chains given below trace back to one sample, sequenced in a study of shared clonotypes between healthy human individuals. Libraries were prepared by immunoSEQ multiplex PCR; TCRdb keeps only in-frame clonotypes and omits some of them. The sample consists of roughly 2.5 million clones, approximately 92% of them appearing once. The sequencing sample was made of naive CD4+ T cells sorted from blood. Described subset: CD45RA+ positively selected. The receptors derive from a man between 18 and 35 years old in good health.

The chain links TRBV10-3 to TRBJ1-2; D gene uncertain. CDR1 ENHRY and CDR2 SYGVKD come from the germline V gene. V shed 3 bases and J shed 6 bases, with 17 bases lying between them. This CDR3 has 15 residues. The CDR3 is CAISEGLRATNGYTF. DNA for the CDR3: TGTGCCATCAGTGAAGGGTTAAGGGCGACGAATGGCTACACCTTC.

Here the CDR3 reads CASSAKGAGNTEAFF. The CDR3 DNA is TGTGCCAGCAGTGCAAAGGGGGCAGGGAACACTGAAGCTTTCTTT. This sequence joins TRBV6-1 and TRBJ1-1; 7 bases map to TRBD1. This CDR3 has 15 residues. J was trimmed by 1 base and V by 4 bases; bases with no gene match: 6. In germline, CDR1 is MNHNS, CDR2 SASEGT.

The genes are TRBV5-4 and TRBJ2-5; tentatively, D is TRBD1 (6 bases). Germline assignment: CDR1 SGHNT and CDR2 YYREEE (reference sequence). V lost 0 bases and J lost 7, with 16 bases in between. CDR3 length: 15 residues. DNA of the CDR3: TGTGCCAGCAGCTTGGGACAGGTGCAGCAGGGGACCCAGTACTTC. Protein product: CASSLGQVQQGTQYF.

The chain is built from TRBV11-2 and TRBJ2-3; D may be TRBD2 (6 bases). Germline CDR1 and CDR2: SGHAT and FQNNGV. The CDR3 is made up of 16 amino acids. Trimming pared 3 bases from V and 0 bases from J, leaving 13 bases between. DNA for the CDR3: TGTGCCAGCAGCTTCGTAGGACTACCCAGCACAGATACGCAGTATTTT. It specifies CASSFVGLPSTDTQYF.

The CDR3 reads CASSLGGQLNTEAFF. The CDR3 DNA is TGTGCCAGCAGCCTCGGAGGGCAGCTGAACACTGAAGCTTTCTTT. The chain has TRBV5-6 and TRBJ1-1; D uncertain. The CDR3 consists of 15 residues. Trimming took off 4 bases at V and 0 bases at J, with 13 bases between the two ends. Looked up from germline, CDR1 is SGHDT and CDR2 is YYEEEE.

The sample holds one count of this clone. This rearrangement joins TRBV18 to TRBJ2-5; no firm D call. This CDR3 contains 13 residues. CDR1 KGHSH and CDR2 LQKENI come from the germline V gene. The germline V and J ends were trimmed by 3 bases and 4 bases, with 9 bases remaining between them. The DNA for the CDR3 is TGTGCCAGCTCACCGAATAGCCCAGAGACCCAGTACTTC. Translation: CASSPNSPETQYF.

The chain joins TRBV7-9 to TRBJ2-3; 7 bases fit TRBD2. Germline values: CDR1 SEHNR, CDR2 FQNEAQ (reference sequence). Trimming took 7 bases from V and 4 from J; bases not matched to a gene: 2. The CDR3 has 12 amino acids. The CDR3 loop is CASNRGADTQYF. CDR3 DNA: TGTGCCAGCAACCGGGGGGCAGATACGCAGTATTTT.

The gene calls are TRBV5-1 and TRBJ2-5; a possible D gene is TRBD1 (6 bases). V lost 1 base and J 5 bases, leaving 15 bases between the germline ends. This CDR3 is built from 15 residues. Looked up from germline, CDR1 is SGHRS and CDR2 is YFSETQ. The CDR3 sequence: CASSLSDRARETQYF. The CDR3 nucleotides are TGCGCCAGCAGCTTGTCGGACAGAGCGAGGGAGACCCAGTACTTC.

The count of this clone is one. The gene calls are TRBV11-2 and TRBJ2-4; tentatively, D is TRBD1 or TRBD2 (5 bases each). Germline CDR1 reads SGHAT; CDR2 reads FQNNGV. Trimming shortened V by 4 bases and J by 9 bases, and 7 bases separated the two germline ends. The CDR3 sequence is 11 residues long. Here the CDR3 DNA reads TGTGCCAGCAGCTATGGGGGCATTCAGTACTTC. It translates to CASSYGGIQYF.

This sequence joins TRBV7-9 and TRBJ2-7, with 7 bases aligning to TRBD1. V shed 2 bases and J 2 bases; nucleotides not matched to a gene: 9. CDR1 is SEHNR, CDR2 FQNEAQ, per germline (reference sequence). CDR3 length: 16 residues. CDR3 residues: CASSLNRGKSTYEQYF. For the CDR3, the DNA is TGTGCCAGCAGCTTAAACAGGGGTAAATCTACCTACGAGCAGTACTTC.

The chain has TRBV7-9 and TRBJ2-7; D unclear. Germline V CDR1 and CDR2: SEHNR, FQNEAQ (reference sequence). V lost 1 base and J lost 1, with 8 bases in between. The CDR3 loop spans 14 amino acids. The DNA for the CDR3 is TGTGCCAGCAGCTTAGGGGTGACTTCCTACGAGCAGTACTTC. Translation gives CASSLGVTSYEQYF.

The CDR3 bases are TGCGCCAGCAGCTTGGGGGGACTAGCGGGGCTGAGCTCCTACAATGAGCAGTTCTTC. Translation: CASSLGGLAGLSSYNEQFF. This chain links TRBV5-1 with TRBJ2-1; 13 bases are shared with TRBD2. Germline-derived CDR1 and CDR2 are SGHRS and YFSETQ. V lost 0 bases and J lost 0; bases outside the gene matches: 6. The CDR3 loop spans 19 amino acids.

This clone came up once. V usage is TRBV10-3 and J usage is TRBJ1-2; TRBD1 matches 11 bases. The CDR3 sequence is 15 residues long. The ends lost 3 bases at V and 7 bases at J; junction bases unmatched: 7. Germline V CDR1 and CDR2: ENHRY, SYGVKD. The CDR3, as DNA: TGTGCCATCAGTGATCCCGGGACAGGGGGTTTTGGCTACACCTTC. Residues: CAISDPGTGGFGYTF.

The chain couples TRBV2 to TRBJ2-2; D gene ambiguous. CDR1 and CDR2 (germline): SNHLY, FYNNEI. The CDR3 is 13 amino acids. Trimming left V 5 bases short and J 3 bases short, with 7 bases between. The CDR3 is CASSSLYTGELFF. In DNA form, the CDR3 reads TGTGCCAGCAGTTCCCTATACACCGGGGAGCTGTTTTTT.

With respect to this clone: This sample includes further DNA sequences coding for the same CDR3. Here the CDR3 reads CATSRDPGSSYEQYF. CDR3 nucleotide sequence: TGTGCCACCAGCAGAGATCCCGGGAGCTCCTACGAGCAGTACTTC. The chain joins TRBV15 to TRBJ2-7; possibly TRBD2 for D (6 bases). Germline CDR1 LNHNV, CDR2 YYDKDF (reference sequence). The germline V and J ends were trimmed by 0 bases and 0 bases, with 9 bases remaining between them. CDR3 length: 15 amino acids.

The CDR3 region has the DNA TGTGCCAGCAGCTTGCCAGGGGGCTTCATCACAGATACGCAGTATTTT. This encodes CASSLPGGFITDTQYF. The V call is TRBV5-4, the J call TRBJ2-3; 8 bases line up with TRBD1. The CDR3 loop spans 16 amino acids. Trimming removed 1 base from V and 2 bases from J; junction bases left unmatched: 6. The germline gives CDR1 SGHNT, CDR2 YYREEE (reference sequence). Filled out from reference TRBV5-4 and TRBJ2-3, the complete variable domain reads ETGVTQSPTHLIKTRGQQVTLRCSSQSGHNTVSWYQQALGQGPQFIFQYYREEENGRGNFPPRFSGLQFPNYSSELNVNALELDDSALYLCASSLPGGFITDTQYFGPGTRLTVL.

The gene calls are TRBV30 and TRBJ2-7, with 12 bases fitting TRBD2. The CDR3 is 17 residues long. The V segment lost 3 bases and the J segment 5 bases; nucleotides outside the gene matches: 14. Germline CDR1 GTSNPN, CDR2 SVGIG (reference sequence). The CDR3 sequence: CAWSQGLTSGRSNEQYF. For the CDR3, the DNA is TGTGCCTGGAGCCAAGGGTTGACTAGCGGGAGATCGAACGAGCAGTACTTC.